This is a list of T cell receptor beta chains from one sample in a study of T-cell reconstitution after alpha-beta-depleted transplantation in children. Via MiXCR, TCRdb re-called the PCR reads, giving one row per CDR3 protein. The sample includes about 610,000 distinct CDR3 sequences, over 9.5% of them seen just once. The starting material was PBMCs from the stem cell graft donor, obtained from the stem cell graft. The receptors come from a human donor who donated a stem cell graft to a child with acute myeloid leukemia. Both conserved end residues are part of each CDR3. The order of the fields is V gene, D gene, J gene, clone size, CDR3 DNA, CDR3 protein. A D gene is named only where the DNA matches it firmly. The size of a clone is reported for some rows only, either as once, few or many, or as a class for expanded clones.

>TRBV15|.|TRBJ2-7|few
TGTGCCACCAGCAGAGTTCCAGGGGACGAGCAGTACTTC
CATSRVPGDEQYF
>TRBV7-3|TRBD2|TRBJ2-1|few
TGTGCCAGCAGCCCTAGCGGGAGGGCCATGGATGAGCAGTTCTTC
CASSPSGRAMDEQFF
>TRBV29-1|.|TRBJ2-5|.
TGCAGCGTGGGCCCCCAAGAGACCCAGTACTTC
CSVGPQETQYF
>TRBV5-1|.|TRBJ2-2|few
TGCGCCAGCAGCCCACAGGGCGTTATGAACACCGGGGAGCTGTTTTTT
CASSPQGVMNTGELFF
>TRBV10-3|TRBD1|TRBJ1-5|few
TGTGCCATCAGCGACTGGAGGGACAGGGTTCAGCCCCAGCATTTT
CAISDWRDRVQPQHF
>TRBV7-2|.|TRBJ2-3|many
TGTGCCAGCTCCTTGGGGGGAACTAGCACAGATACGCAGTATTTT
CASSLGGTSTDTQYF
>TRBV24-1|TRBD2|TRBJ2-1|.
TGTGCCACCAGTGTCCCGGGACTAGCGGGAGCTGAGCAGTTCTTC
CATSVPGLAGAEQFF
>TRBV2|TRBD2|TRBJ2-1|.
TGTGCCAGCAGTAGGGGGGGGGTAACTAGCGGGAGTTGGAATGAGCAGTTCTTC
CASSRGGVTSGSWNEQFF
>TRBV12-3/TRBV12-4|TRBD1|TRBJ1-2|many
TGTGCCAGTAGGGGGCTGGACAGTTTTAACTATGGCTACACCTTC
CASRGLDSFNYGYTF
>TRBV5-1|TRBD2|TRBJ2-3|.
TGCGCCAGCTCCGGACTAGCGGGAGACCCAGATACGCAGTATTTT
CASSGLAGDPDTQYF
>TRBV12-3/TRBV12-4|TRBD1|TRBJ1-5|many
TGTGCCAGCAATGATAGGGGGGGACAGGGATATCAGCCCCAGCATTTT
CASNDRGGQGYQPQHF
>TRBV9|TRBD2|TRBJ2-3|few
TGTGCCAGCAGCACCGCTAGCGGGAGGTCCACAGATACGCAGTATTTT
CASSTASGRSTDTQYF
>TRBV11-1|.|TRBJ2-1|.
TGTGCCAGCAGCTTAGATTCAGAGACAGGGAGGAGGAATGAGCAGTTCTTC
CASSLDSETGRRNEQFF
>TRBV7-2|.|TRBJ2-2|many
TGTGCCAGCAGCCTCCAGACCCACACCGGGGAGCTGTTTTTT
CASSLQTHTGELFF
>TRBV7-8|.|TRBJ2-7|.
TGTGCCAGCAGCTTACGGGAGTGGTCCTACGAGCAGTACTTC
CASSLREWSYEQYF
>TRBV5-1|.|TRBJ2-7|few
TGCGCCAGCCGTGGAAGGGAAAGCTCCTACGAGCAGTACTTC
CASRGRESSYEQYF
>TRBV29-1|.|TRBJ2-1|.
TGCAGCGTTGAAGATCGAGTAGCGAGGGACAATGAGCAGTTCTTC
CSVEDRVARDNEQFF
>TRBV29-1|TRBD2|TRBJ2-7|many
TGCAGCGCAGGGACTAGCGCGGGCGAGCAGTACTTC
CSAGTSAGEQYF
>TRBV12-3/TRBV12-4|.|TRBJ2-6|.
TGTGCCAGCAGTTTGGAGGAAGCTGGGGCCAACGTCCTGACTTTC
CASSLEEAGANVLTF
>TRBV5-5|.|TRBJ2-7|few
TGTGCCAGCAGCGCATCGGGGGACCCCCTTTACGAGCAGTACTTC
CASSASGDPLYEQYF
>TRBV20-1|.|TRBJ2-5|.
TGCAGTGTCTGCGGGGCGGAAGTGACCCAGTACTTC
CSVCGAEVTQYF
>TRBV20-1|TRBD2|TRBJ2-3|.
TGCAGTGCTAGAGATTTAGCGGGCAACGCAGATACGCAGTATTTT
CSARDLAGNADTQYF
>TRBV29-1|TRBD1|TRBJ1-1|many
TGCAGCGGACAGGGGGCGAAGAACACTGAAGCTTTCTTT
CSGQGAKNTEAFF
>TRBV29-1|.|TRBJ2-4|few
TGCAGCGTTGCCGACAGAAACCTAAACATTCAGTACTTC
CSVADRNLNIQYF
>TRBV20-1|.|TRBJ2-7|once
TGCAGTGCTAGATCAGGGACCCTAGAGCAGTACTTC
CSARSGTLEQYF
>TRBV20-1|.|TRBJ2-3|.
TGCAGTGCTTACTCCTTAGCGGATTCTAGCACAGATACGCAGTATTTT
CSAYSLADSSTDTQYF
>TRBV6-1|.|TRBJ2-7|few
TGTGCCAGCAGTGAAGGGTACAGGGCGGGATCCTACGAGCAGTACTTC
CASSEGYRAGSYEQYF
>TRBV9|.|TRBJ2-2|few
TGTGCCAGCAGCGTAGTTGCGAACACCGGGGAGCTGTTTTTT
CASSVVANTGELFF
>TRBV18|.|TRBJ1-4|few
TGTGCCAGCTCACCACCTCCTCTGAATGAAAAACTGTTTTTT
CASSPPPLNEKLFF
>TRBV5-1|.|TRBJ2-7|few
TGCGCCAGCAGCTTCGTTGGGGGAACTACCCTAGCATCAGGCTACGAGCAGTACTTC
CASSFVGGTTLASGYEQYF
>TRBV2|TRBD2|TRBJ2-1|many
TGTGCCAGCAGAGCGGGAGGGCCTTACAATGAGCAGTTCTTC
CASRAGGPYNEQFF
>TRBV12-3/TRBV12-4|.|TRBJ1-4|few
TGTGCCAGCACTCTTCCCGTGGGGGCGGCTAATGAAAAACTGTTTTTT
CASTLPVGAANEKLFF
>TRBV4-3|TRBD2|TRBJ2-1|.
TGCGCCAGCAGCCAGGGCCTTCTAGCGGGAGGCGGACAAAAGTTCTTC
CASSQGLLAGGGQKFF
>TRBV6-5|.|TRBJ2-7|.
TGTGCCAGCAGACCTACACCCTACGAGCAGTACTTC
CASRPTPYEQYF
>TRBV27|.|TRBJ1-3|many
TGTGCCAGCAGCCGGGGTTCTGGAAACACCATATATTTT
CASSRGSGNTIYF